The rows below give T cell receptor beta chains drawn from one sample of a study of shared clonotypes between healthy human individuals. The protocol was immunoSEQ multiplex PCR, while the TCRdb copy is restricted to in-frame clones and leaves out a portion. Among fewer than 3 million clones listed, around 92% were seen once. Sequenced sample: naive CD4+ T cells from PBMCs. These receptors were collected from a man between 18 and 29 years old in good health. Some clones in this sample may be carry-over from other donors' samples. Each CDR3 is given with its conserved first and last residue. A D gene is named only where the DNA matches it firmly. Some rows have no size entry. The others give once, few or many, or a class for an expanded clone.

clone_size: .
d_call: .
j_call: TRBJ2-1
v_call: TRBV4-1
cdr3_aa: CASSQPLRQYNEQFF
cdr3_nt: TGCGCCAGCAGCCAACCGCTCCGACAGTACAATGAGCAGTTCTTC

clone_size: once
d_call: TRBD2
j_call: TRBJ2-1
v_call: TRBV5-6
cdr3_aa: CASSFLGAGGNEQFF
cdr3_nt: TGTGCCAGCAGCTTTCTAGGAGCGGGAGGGAATGAGCAGTTCTTC

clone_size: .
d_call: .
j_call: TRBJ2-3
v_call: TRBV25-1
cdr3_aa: CASSDGRGTDTQYF
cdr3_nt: TGTGCCAGCAGCGACGGCAGGGGCACAGATACGCAGTATTTT

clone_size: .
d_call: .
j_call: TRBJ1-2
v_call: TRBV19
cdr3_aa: CASSSQANYGYTF
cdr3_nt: TGTGCCAGTAGTAGCCAAGCTAACTATGGCTACACCTTC

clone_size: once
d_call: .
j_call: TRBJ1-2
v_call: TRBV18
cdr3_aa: CASSPPNGASRQGGYTF
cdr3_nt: TGTGCCAGCTCACCTCCAAATGGAGCATCGCGTCAGGGGGGCTACACCTTC

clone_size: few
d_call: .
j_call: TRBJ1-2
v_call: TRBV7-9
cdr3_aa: CASSFGESQSGYTF
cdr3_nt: TGTGCCAGCAGCTTCGGCGAGAGCCAGAGCGGCTACACCTTC

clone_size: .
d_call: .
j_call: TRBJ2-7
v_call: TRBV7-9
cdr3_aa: CASSFTGKGSSYEQYF
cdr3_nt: TGTGCCAGCAGCTTTACAGGGAAAGGGAGCTCCTACGAGCAGTACTTC

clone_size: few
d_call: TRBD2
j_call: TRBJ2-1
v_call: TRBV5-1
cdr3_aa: CASSLGLAGDYNEQFF
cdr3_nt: TGCGCCAGCAGCTTAGGACTAGCGGGAGATTACAATGAGCAGTTCTTC

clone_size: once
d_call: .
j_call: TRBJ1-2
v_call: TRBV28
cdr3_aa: CASSQPTGKTF
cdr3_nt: TGTGCCAGCAGTCAACCTACAGGGAAAACCTTC

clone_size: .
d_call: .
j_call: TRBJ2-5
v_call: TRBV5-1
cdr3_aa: CASSLVGQETQYF
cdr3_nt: TGCGCCAGCAGCTTGGTAGGTCAAGAGACCCAGTACTTC

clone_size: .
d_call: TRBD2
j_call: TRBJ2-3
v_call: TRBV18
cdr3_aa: CASSPPIAGGGTQYF
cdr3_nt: TGTGCCAGCTCACCACCGATAGCGGGAGGAGGTACGCAGTATTTT

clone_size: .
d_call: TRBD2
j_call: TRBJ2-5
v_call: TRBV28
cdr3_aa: CASSPSPGGGQETQYF
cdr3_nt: TGTGCCAGCAGTCCCTCCCCCGGGGGGGGCCAAGAGACCCAGTACTTC

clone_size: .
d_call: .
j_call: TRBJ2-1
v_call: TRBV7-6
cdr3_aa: CASSGYRSNEQFF
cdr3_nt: TGTGCCAGCAGCGGTTATAGGAGCAATGAGCAGTTCTTC

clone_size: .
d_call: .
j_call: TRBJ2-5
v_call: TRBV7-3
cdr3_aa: CASSSQGTSGPQYF
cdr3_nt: TGTGCCAGCAGCTCTCAAGGGACCTCGGGGCCCCAGTACTTC

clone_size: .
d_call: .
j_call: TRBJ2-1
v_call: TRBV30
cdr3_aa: CAWRALGLYNEQFF
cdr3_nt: TGTGCCTGGAGGGCCCTAGGCCTATACAATGAGCAGTTCTTC

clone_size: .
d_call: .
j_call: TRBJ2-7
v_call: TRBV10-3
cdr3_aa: CAISTASKGSEQYF
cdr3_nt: TGTGCCATCAGTACGGCCTCGAAGGGGTCCGAGCAGTACTTC

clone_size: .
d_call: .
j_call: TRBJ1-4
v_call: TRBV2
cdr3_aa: CASRDRESNEKLFF
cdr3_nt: TGTGCCAGCAGGGACAGAGAGTCTAATGAAAAACTGTTTTTT

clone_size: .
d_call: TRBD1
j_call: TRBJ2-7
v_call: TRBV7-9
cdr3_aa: CASSLKGQGSYEQYF
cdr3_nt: TGTGCCAGCAGCTTAAAGGGACAGGGATCCTACGAGCAGTACTTC

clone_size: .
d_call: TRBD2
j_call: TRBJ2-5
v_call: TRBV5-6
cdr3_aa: CASSAGLAGVQETQYF
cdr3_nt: TGTGCCAGCAGCGCGGGACTAGCGGGGGTACAAGAGACCCAGTACTTC

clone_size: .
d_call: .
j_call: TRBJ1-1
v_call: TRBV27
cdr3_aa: CASSPLRNTEAFF
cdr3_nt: TGTGCCAGCAGTCCGCTACGGAACACTGAAGCTTTCTTT

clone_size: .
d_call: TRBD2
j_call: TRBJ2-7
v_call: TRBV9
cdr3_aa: CASSVALETSYYEQYF
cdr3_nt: TGTGCCAGCAGCGTAGCTCTCGAGACTAGCTACTACGAGCAGTACTTC

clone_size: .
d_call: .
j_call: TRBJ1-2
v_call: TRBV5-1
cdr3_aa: CASSPLLGNYGYTF
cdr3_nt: TGCGCCAGCAGCCCGCTTTTGGGTAACTATGGCTACACCTTC

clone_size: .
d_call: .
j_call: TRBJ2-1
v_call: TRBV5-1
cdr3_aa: CASSRPDNEQFF
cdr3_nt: TGCGCCAGCAGTAGGCCGGACAATGAGCAGTTCTTC

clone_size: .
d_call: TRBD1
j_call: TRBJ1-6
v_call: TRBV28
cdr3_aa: CATRTGARSNSPLHF
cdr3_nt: TGTGCCACTAGAACAGGGGCGAGATCCAATTCACCCCTCCACTTT

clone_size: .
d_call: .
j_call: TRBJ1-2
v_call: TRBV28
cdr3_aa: CASSFPLGLDAYGYTF
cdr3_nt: TGTGCCAGCAGCTTTCCCCTAGGACTCGACGCCTATGGCTACACCTTC

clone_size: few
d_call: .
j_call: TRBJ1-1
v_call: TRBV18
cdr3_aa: CASSPGSTEAFF
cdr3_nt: TGTGCCAGCTCACCAGGGAGCACTGAAGCTTTCTTT

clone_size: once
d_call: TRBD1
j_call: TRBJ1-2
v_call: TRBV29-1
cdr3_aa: CSVEKGQLYYGYTF
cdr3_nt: TGCAGCGTTGAAAAGGGACAGCTTTACTATGGCTACACCTTC